This T cell receptor beta chain was captured in a study of shared clonotypes between healthy human individuals. The germline V gene has CDR1 LGHNA and CDR2 YNFKEQ. This CDR3 is 16 amino acids long. V was clipped by 3 bases and J by 7 bases; unmatched bases: 11. The data were produced by immunoSEQ multiplex PCR, yet TCRdb's version contains in-frame clones alone and is incomplete. The table includes a few hundred thousand clones, around 97% detected once. The chain employs TRBV4-2 and TRBJ2-1; 8 bases map to TRBD2. Specimen: naive CD4+ T cells sorted from blood. Subset specified: CD45RA+ positively selected. The sequence came from a woman under 40 in good health. CDR3 loop: CASSQTAGADRNEQFF. The DNA for the CDR3 is TGTGCCAGCAGCCAGACAGCGGGAGCGGATCGGAATGAGCAGTTCTTC.